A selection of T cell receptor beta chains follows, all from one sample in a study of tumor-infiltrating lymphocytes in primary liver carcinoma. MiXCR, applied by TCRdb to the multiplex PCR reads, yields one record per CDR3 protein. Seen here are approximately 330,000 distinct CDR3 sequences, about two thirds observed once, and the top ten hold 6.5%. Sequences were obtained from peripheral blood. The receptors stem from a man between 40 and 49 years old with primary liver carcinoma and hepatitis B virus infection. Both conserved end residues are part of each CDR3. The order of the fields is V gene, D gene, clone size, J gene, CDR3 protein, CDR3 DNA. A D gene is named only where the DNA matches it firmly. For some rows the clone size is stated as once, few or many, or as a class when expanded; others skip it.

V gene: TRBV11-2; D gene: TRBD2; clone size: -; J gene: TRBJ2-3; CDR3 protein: CASSQLAGEGTDTHYF; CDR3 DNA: TGTGCCAGCAGCCAACTTGCGGGAGAGGGTACAGATACGCATTATTTT
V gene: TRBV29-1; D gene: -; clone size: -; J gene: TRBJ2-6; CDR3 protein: CSVEGSGANDLTF; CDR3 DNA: TGCAGCGTAGAGGGCTCTGGGGCCAACGACCTGACTTTC
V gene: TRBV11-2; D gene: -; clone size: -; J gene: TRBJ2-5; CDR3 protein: CASSPATPQETQYF; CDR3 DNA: TGTGCCAGCAGCCCAGCGACTCCTCAGGAGACCCAGTACTTC
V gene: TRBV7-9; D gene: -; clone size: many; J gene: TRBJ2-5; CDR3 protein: CASSLFLEGVYF; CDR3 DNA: TGTGCCAGCAGCTTATTTTTAGAGGGAGTGTACTTC
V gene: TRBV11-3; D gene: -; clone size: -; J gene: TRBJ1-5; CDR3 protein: CASSLDLGVARPQHF; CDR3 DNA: TGTGCCAGCAGCTTAGATCTGGGGGTAGCTCGGCCCCAGCATTTT
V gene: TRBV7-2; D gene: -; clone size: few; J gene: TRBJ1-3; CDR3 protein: CASSPGLSGNTIYF; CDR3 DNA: TGTGCCAGCAGCCCCGGCCTCTCTGGAAACACCATATATTTT
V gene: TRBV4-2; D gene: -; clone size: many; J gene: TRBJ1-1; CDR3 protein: CASSQGRYPNTEAFF; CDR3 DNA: TGTGCCAGCAGCCAAGGGAGATACCCGAACACTGAAGCTTTCTTT
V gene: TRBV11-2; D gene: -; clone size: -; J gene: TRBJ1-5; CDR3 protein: CASSPQVAGNQPQHF; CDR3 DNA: TGTGCCAGCAGCCCCCAGGTGGCAGGCAATCAGCCCCAGCACTTT
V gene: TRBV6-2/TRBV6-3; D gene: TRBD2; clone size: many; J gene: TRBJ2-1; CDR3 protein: CASRMGVGRAEEQFF; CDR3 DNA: TGTGCCAGCAGGATGGGGGTCGGGAGGGCCGAGGAGCAGTTCTTC
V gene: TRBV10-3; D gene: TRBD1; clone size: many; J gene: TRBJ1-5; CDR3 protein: CAISGTGGNQPQHF; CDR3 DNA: TGTGCCATCAGTGGGACAGGGGGCAATCAGCCCCAGCATTTT
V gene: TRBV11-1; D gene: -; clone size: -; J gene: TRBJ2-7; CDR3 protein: CASSSYAGGKQYF; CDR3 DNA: TGTGCCAGCAGCTCCTACGCTGGGGGCAAGCAGTACTTC
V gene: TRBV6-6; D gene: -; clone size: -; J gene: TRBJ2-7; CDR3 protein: CASGFGGASYEQYF; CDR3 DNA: TGTGCCAGCGGTTTTGGGGGGGCGTCCTACGAGCAGTACTTC
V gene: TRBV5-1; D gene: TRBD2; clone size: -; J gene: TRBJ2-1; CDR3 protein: CASSLVNSGGEQFF; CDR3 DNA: TGCGCCAGCAGCTTGGTTAATTCGGGAGGCGAGCAGTTCTTC
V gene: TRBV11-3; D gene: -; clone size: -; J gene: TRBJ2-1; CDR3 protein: CARSLGVMEGSYNEQFF; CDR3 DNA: TGTGCCAGGAGCTTAGGGGTGATGGAGGGCTCCTACAATGAGCAGTTCTTC
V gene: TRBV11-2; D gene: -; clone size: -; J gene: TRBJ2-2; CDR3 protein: CVISLGGGTGELFF; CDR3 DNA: TGTGTCATCAGCTTAGGTGGTGGGACCGGGGAGCTGTTTTTT
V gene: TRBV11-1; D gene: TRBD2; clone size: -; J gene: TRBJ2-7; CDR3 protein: CASSATSGSDYEQYF; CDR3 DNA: TGTGCCAGCAGCGCAACTAGCGGGAGTGATTACGAGCAGTACTTC
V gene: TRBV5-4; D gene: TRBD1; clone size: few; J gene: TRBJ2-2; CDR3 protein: CASSSGQGETGELFF; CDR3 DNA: TGTGCCAGCAGCTCCGGACAGGGGGAAACCGGGGAGCTGTTTTTT
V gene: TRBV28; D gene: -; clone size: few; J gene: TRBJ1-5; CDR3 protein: CASSLEGHNQPQHF; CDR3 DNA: TGTGCCAGCAGTTTAGAGGGGCACAATCAGCCCCAGCATTTT
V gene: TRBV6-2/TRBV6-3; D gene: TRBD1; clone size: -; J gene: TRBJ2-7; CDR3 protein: CASRTGTGNIYEQYF; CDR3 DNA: TGTGCCAGCAGAACCGGGACAGGGAACATCTACGAGCAGTACTTC